This TCR beta chain was found in a study of CXCR3-negative and CXCR3-positive naive CD8 T cells. Whole-study context: Across all libraries, TRB reads numbered about 135 million, with about 1.5 +/- 0.3 million in each library. Study-level findings and limits: The TRB CDR3s that CXCR3-positive naive cells carried were more hydrophobic than those of CXCR3-negative naive cells. In cryopreserved cells, CXCR3 expression partially decreased, and fresh PBMCs were used in most assays.

Libraries were UMI-labeled 5' RACE TRB cDNA. From the 5' RACE reads, TCRdb lists one entry per CDR3 protein and no DNA. Seen in this sample are just under 90,000 distinct CDR3 sequences; the ten most common clones hold roughly 0.89%. Details on this clonotype: Antigen specificity is unknown.

CD45RO-CCR7+CD27+CD95- cells counted as naive CD8+ T cells. The length of the CDR3 is 14 residues. Looked up from germline, CDR1 is SGHNT and CDR2 is YYREEE (reference sequence). The V gene is TRBV5-4, the J gene TRBJ2-3. The sequenced material came from naive CXCR3+ CD8+ T cells from blood. Subset: CD45RO-CCR7+CD27+CD95- naive CD8+ T cells expressing CXCR3 (TNR3+). The origin of this receptor is a human donor in good health. Some clones in this sample may be carry-over from other donors' samples. The CDR3 loop reads CASSTSPITDTQYF.